The present T cell receptor (beta chain) was sequenced within a study of T cell responses to AZD1222 COVID-19 vaccine (dated by TCRdb to the early 2020s). Study-level background: TCR sequencing covered 230 or so trial participants: roughly 200 given two doses of AZD1222 and around 26 given two doses of MenACWY control vaccine. Trial participants were enrolled by age into 18-55, 56-69 and 70-plus year subgroups, with about 150, 28 and 57 TCR-sequenced participants respectively.

On this clone itself: This receptor's antigen is unknown. It has no much larger one-base neighbor in the sample; base qualities were not kept.

Results and caveats for the whole study, not just this receptor: Vaccine-associated CD4 TCRs spanned the whole spike protein, with dominant responses in regions 160-218 and 743-854. Conclusions about previously exposed vaccinees were limited because only six or seven AZD1222 recipients were SARS-CoV-2 seropositive at baseline. Most participants were white British and females outnumbered males, and the authors suggested that clonal diversity may have been underestimated. No day 14 peak-response samples were available, so repertoires were characterized only after the peak T cell response. The 56-69-year group was small, and its depth increase did not reach significance, likely because of low power. Epitopes outside the regions mutated in the B.1.351 and B.1.1.7 variants were reportedly recognized by nearly half of the unique spike-specific TCRs. A significant rise in spike-specific TCR breadth and depth was observed after two AZD1222 doses relative to day 0 and relative to MenACWY recipients.

The CDR3 regions of human TCRbeta chains were analyzed by immunosequencing. As for how the authors treated the data: Repertoire TCRs were checked for matches against a reference library of SARS-CoV-2-specific TCRs that had been generated using the MIRA antigen-specificity platform. Breadth was defined as the fraction of unique TCRs that were SARS-CoV-2-associated. Depth was defined as the fraction of total T cells that were SARS-CoV-2-associated. Using the MIRA data, every spike-specific TCR was mapped to the spike region that the TCR reacted to and assigned to either a CD4 or a CD8 class. Log10-transformed breadth and depth values were compared by one-way ANOVA with Sidak's multiple comparisons tests. TCRdb took over this immuneACCESS table, retaining in-frame rearrangements with V and J assigned. Such tables are incomplete; in checked studies, under half of the missing clones stem from an unresolved V gene, and the remainder is unexplained. V, J and clone size reflect that table, while D and trimming were determined from the DNA. The sample table shows about 150,000 clones, and roughly 90% are seen once. Under 3.5% of the sample comes from the top ten.

This specimen's time point label, interpreted: about 28 days (+/-7) after the second vaccine dose. Because spike-specific TCR depth and breadth did not differ between the two schedules, AZD1222 recipients who got a second dose at roughly 4 weeks were pooled with those who got a second dose at roughly 12 weeks. The vaccinee samples were drawn from two UK trials, COV001 and COV002, one of which was a single-blind randomized controlled phase 2/3 trial testing AZD1222 (ChAdOx1 nCoV-19) in healthy adults. Trial participant PBMC samples were collected at day 0 and day 28 after the second dose for TCRbeta chain sequencing. V loses 4 bases of germline sequence and J loses 2 bases, and the interval between the two ends is 5 bases. From its cysteine to its phenylalanine, the CDR3 spans 12 amino acids. The CDR3 DNA has 36 bases and is translated from base 1. CDR1 and CDR2 are drawn from the germline V gene: SGHAT, FQNNGV.

The TCR sequence derives from an adult who received the AZD1222 COVID-19 vaccine. Sequences were derived from peripheral blood, sampled 28 days after the second AZD1222 dose. The rearrangement joined TRBV11-2 to TRBJ1-2; the D gene lacks a confident call. The DNA sequence is TGTGCCAGCAGCTCCTACAACTATGGCTACACCTTC. This translates into CASSSYNYGYTF.